A single TCR beta chain is shown here with its context. This clone's antigen is unknown. There are no base qualities to consult, and no much larger clone falls within one base. Collaborating institutions collected whole blood in K2EDTA tubes following their own protocols. For TCRbeta analysis, collaborators shipped samples as frozen whole blood, isolated PBMCs, or DNA extracted from either of those sample types. From the cysteine through the phenylalanine, the CDR3 covers 16 amino acids. Just CDR3 DNA is preserved here, 48 bases in frame from base 1. V and J are truncated by 5 bases and 0 bases respectively, leaving an intervening sequence of 14 bases. The germline V gene provides CDR1 SGHTA and CDR2 FQGTGA. TCRbeta CDR3 regions were amplified from genomic DNA by means of the immunoSEQ Assay, a bias-controlled multiplex PCR. As for how the authors treated the data: The number of nucleated cells in each sample was estimated from the amplification of reference gene primers within the assay. To quantify the absolute abundance of each unique TCRbeta CDR3 rearrangement, sequence reads were collapsed and filtered. For each sample, productive Simpson clonality was calculated by taking the square root of Simpson's diversity index across productive rearrangements. TCRdb carries this immuneACCESS record with in-frame sequences only. Its versions omit some clonotypes, under half of them owing to an unresolved V gene in the studies checked, with the rest unexplained. The DNA was the basis for D and trimming; V, J and clone size are from that table. Present in this sample are about 130,000 clones, approximately 82% of which were seen just once. 3.5% to 4% of the sample rests with the top ten.

This sample stems from a study of blood T cell repertoires in COVID-19 (dated by TCRdb to between 2020 and 2021). For the study in its entirety: Samples from collaborators originated in the United States, Italy and Spain and spanned both the acute and convalescent phases of COVID-19. The samples were drawn from the first 160 participants of the ongoing ImmuneRACE study and from over 950 subjects provided by 6 global collaborators. Deeply sampled blood TCRbeta repertoires from subjects exposed to, actively infected with, or recovered from COVID-19 were included in the dataset. Nearly every sample came with metadata listing a de-identified subject ID, COVID-19 status, age in years and sex. The repertoires were released in a freely available public database meant as a resource for research on the immune response to SARS-CoV-2. The material from the prospective study consisted of cDNA or gDNA derived from T cells, B-cell-depleted T cells, or PBMCs. Where available, HLA class I and class II types were taken from metadata supplied by the sample provider and were not determined by assay-based typing.

What the study reported, not specific to this receptor: Clinical and demographic metadata were provided uncurated, with the amount varying by source and participant.

Sequencing was done on a sample of peripheral blood. This TCR was sampled from a woman in her fifties or sixties with acute or convalescent COVID-19. This sequence uses TRBV7-3 and TRBJ2-1; TRBD2 could be the D gene, as 6 bases match. The nucleotide sequence reads TGTGCCAGCAGCCGCGGCGGGATTAGCTCCTACAATGAGCAGTTCTTC. Its translation is CASSRGGISSYNEQFF. The full variable domain, with segments outside the CDR3 supplied by the reference TRBV7-3 and TRBJ2-1 proteins, appears as GAGVSQTPSNKVTEKGKYVELRCDPISGHTALYWYRQSLGQGPEFLIYFQGTGAADDSGLPNDRFFAVRPEGSVSTLKIQRTERGDSAVYLCASSRGGISSYNEQFFGPGTRLTVL.